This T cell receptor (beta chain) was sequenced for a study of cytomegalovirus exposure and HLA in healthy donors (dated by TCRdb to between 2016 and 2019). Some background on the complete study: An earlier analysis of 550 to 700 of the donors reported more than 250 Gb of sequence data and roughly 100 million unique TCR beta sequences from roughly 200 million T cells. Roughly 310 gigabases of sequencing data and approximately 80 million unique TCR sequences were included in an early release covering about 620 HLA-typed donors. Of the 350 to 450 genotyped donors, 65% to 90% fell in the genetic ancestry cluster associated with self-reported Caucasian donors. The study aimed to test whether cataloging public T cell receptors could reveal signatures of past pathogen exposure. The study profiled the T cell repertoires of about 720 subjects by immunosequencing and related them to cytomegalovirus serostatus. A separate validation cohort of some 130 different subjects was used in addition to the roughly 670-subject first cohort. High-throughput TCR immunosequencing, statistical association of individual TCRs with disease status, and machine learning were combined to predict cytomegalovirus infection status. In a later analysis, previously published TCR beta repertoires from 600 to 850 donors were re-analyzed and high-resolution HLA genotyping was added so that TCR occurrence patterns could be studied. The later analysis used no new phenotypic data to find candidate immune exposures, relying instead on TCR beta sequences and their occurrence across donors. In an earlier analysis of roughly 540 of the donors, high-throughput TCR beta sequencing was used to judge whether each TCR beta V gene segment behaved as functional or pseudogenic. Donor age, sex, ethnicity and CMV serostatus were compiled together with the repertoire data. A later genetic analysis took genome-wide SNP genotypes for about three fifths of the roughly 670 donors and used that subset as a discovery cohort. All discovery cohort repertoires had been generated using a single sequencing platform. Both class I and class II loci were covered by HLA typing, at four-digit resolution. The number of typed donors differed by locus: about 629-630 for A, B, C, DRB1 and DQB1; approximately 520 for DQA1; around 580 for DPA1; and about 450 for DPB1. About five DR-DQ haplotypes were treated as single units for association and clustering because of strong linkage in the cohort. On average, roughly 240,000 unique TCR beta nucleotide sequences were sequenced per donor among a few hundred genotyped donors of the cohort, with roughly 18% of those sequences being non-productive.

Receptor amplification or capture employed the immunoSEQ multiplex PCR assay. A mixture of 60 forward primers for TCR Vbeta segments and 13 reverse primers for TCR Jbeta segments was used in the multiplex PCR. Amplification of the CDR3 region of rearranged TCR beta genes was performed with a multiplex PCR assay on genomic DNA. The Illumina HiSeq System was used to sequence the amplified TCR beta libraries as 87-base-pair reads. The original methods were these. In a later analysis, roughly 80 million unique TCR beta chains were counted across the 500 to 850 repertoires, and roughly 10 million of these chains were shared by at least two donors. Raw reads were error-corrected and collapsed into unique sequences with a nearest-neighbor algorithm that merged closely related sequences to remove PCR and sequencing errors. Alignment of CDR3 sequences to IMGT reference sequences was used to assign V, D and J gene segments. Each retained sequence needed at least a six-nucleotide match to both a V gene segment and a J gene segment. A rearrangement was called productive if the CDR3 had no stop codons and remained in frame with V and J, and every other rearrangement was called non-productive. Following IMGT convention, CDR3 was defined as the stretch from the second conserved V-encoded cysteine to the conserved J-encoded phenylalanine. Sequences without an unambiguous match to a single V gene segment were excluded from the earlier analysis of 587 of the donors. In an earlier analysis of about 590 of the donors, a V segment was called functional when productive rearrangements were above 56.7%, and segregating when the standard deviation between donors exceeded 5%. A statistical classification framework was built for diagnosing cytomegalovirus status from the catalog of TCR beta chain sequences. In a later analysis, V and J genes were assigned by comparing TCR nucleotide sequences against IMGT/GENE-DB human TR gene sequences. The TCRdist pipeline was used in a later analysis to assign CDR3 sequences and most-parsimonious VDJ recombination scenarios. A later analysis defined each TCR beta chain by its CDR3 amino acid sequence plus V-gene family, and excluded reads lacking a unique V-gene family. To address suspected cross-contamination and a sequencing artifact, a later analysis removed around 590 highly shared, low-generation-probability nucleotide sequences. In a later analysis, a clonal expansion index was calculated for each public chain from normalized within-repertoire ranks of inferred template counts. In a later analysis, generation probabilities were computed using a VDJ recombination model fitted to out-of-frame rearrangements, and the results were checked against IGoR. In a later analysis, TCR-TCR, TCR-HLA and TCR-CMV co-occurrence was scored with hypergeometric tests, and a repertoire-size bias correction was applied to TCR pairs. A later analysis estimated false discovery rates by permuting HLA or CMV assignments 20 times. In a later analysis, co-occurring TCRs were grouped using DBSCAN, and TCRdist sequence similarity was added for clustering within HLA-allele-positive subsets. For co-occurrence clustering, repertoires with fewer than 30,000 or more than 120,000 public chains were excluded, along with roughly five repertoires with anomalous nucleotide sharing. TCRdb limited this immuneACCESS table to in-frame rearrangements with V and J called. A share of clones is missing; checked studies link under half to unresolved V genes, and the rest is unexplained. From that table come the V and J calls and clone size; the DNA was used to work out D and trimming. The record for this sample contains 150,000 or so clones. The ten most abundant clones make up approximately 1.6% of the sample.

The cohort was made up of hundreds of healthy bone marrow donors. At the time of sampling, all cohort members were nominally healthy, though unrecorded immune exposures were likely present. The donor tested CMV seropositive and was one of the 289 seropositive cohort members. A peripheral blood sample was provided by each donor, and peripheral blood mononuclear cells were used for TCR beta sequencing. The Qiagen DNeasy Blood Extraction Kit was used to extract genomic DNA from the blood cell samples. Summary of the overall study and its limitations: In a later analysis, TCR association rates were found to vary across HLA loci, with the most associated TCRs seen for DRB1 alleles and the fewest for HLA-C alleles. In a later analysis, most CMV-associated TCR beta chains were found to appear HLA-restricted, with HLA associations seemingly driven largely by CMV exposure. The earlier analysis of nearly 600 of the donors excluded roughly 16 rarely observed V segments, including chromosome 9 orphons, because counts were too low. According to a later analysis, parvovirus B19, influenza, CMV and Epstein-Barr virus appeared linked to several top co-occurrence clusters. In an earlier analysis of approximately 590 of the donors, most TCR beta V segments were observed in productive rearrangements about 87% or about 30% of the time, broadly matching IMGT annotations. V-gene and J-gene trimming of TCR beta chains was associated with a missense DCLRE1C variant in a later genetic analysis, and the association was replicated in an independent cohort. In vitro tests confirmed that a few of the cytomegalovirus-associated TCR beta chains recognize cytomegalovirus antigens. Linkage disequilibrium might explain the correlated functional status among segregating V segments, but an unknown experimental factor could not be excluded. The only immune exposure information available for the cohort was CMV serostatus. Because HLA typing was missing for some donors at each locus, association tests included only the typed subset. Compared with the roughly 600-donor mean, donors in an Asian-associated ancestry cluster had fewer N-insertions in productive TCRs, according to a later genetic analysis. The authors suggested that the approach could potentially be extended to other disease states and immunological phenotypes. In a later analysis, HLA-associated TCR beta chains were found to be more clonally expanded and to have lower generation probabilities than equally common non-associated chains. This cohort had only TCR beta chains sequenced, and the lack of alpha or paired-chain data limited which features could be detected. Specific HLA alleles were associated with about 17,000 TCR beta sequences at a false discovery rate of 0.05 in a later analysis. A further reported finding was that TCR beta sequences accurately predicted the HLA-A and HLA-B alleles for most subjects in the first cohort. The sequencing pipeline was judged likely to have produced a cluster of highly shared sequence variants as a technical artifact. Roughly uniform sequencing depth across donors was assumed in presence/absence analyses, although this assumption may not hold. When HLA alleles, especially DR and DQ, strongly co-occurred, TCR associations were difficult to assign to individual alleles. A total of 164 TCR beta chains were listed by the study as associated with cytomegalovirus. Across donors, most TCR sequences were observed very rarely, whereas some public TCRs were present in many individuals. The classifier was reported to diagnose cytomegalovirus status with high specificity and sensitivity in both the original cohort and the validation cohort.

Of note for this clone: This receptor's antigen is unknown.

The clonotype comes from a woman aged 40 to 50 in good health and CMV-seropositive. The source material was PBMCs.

The DNA is as follows: TGCGCCAGCTCTCAGGGTACGTACGAAAAACTGTTTTTT. Its translation is CASSQGTYEKLFF. The rearrangement joined TRBV23-1 to TRBJ1-4, and TRBD1 may be the D gene, going by 5 matching bases. TRBV23-1 is given ORF status, its function remaining uncertain. Measured from the cysteine to the phenylalanine, the CDR3 is 13 residues long. The CDR3 DNA has 39 bases and is translated from base 1. V was cut back by 8 bases and J by 8 bases, leaving a gap of 15 bases between them.